This T cell receptor beta chain was captured in a study of response to subunit inactivated influenza vaccine. The table lists this clonotype with many counts. Its antigen is undetermined. The CDR3 length is 15 residues. CDR1 and CDR2 from the germline V gene are SGHTA and FQGNSA. With V trimmed by 3 bases and J by 5 bases, 7 bases remained unmatched. TCRdb called the RT-PCR reads again in MiXCR, with one record for every CDR3 protein. The repertoire holds 400,000 to 650,000 distinct CDR3 sequences, with under 8.5% as singletons. Findings and limits, study-wide: Few new T cells, the authors suggested, are recruited by each seasonal influenza vaccination.

Sequencing used PBMCs from blood, obtained roughly 24 months after vaccination. The clonotype originates from a man between 50 and 69 years old who received an inactivated influenza vaccine. The chain links TRBV7-2 to TRBJ2-5, with TRBD2 matching 9 bases. CDR3 protein: CASSFLAGTPETQYF. The CDR3 DNA is TGTGCCAGCAGCTTTCTAGCGGGAACTCCGGAGACCCAGTACTTC.